Listed here are 7 T cell receptor beta chains from one sample, sequenced in a study of post-analysis software for immune sequencing data. Study-level points and caveats: TRBV segments more frequent in patients than in controls numbered five and included TRBV5-6, TRBV5-1 and TRBV20-1.

What these receptors recognize is not known. Unique molecular identifiers were built into the TCR beta cDNA libraries. MiXCR was run by TCRdb on the PCR reads, yielding one entry per CDR3 protein. The sample contains hundreds of thousands of distinct CDR3 sequences, just under 30% of which appear only once. The sequencing input was blood. The receptor set was obtained from a girl aged 5-17 years with multiple sclerosis.

This sequence joins TRBV20-1 and TRBJ2-6; no clear D. Trimming pared 0 bases from V and 18 bases from J, leaving 6 bases between. Germline V gene data show CDR1 as DFQATT and CDR2 as SNEGSKA (reference sequence). The CDR3 has 9 amino acids. CDR3 in amino acids: CSARDLRTF. As DNA, the CDR3 is TGCAGTGCTAGAGATCTCAGGACTTTC.

This clonotype was found a few times. This sequence joins TRBV12-3 or TRBV12-4 and TRBJ1-2; no definite D call. The CDR3 sequence is 13 residues long. The V and J ends lost 1 base and 3 bases respectively, with 6 bases between them. The CDR3 is CASSLGGYYGYTF. The CDR3 DNA follows: TGTGCCAGCAGTTTAGGTGGTTACTATGGCTACACCTTC.

The gene calls are TRBV7-9 and TRBJ2-7; 10 nucleotides agree with TRBD2. The CDR3 has 15 residues. J was trimmed by 7 bases and V by 5 bases; bases with no gene match: 11. Germline CDR1 is SEHNR and CDR2 is FQNEAQ (reference sequence). As DNA, the CDR3 is TGTGCCAGCAGCCGGACTAGCGGCTACGGCTCGGAGCAGTACTTC. This encodes CASSRTSGYGSEQYF.

The chain combines TRBV5-8 with TRBJ2-4; TRBD1 agrees at 8 bases. The DNA end is more similar to TRBJ2-7, so the J call may be wrong. CDR3 size: 13 residues. CDR1 SGHTS and CDR2 YDEGEE come from the germline V gene. CDR3 coding DNA: TGTGCCAGCAGCTTGGGACAGGGGACCGAGCAGTACTTC. Translation: CASSLGQGTEQYF.

V usage is TRBV2 and J usage is TRBJ2-1; 7 bases are a match to TRBD2. Germline lookup yields CDR1 SNHLY and CDR2 FYNNEI. The CDR3 loop spans 15 amino acids. V shed 8 bases and J 2 bases; nucleotides not matched to a gene: 9. The CDR3: CASQLFGGAYNEQFF. The CDR3 bases are TGTGCCAGCCAACTCTTTGGGGGGGCCTACAATGAGCAGTTCTTC.

V is TRBV4-3 and J is TRBJ1-5; D uncertain. This CDR3 contains 13 residues. V dropped 2 bases and J dropped 5 bases, with 7 bases sitting between them. Germline CDR1 and CDR2: LGHNA and YSLEER. CDR3 sequence reads: CASSQKIDQPQHF. CDR3 in DNA: TGCGCCAGCAGCCAAAAAATCGATCAGCCCCAGCATTTT.

This chain uses TRBV20-1 with TRBJ1-4; perhaps TRBD1 as D (5 bases). Trimming cost V 0 bases and J 8 bases, with 22 bases left between them. This CDR3 contains 17 residues. Germline V lookup: CDR1 DFQATT, CDR2 SNEGSKA (reference sequence). CDR3: CSARDLQLGQGQEKLFF. In DNA, the CDR3 is TGCAGTGCTAGAGATCTACAACTCGGGCAGGGCCAGGAAAAACTGTTTTTT.